This T cell receptor (beta chain) derives from a study of T-cell reconstitution after alpha-beta-depleted transplantation in children. It was with unique molecular identifiers that the TCRbeta library was prepared. TCRdb independently ran MiXCR on the PCR reads; one entry per CDR3 protein. The data show over 120,000 distinct CDR3 sequences, more than 8% seen once. This clonotype has a count of ten or more. Its antigen is as yet unknown. The V gene end was trimmed by 5 bases and the J gene end by 2 bases; junction bases not matched to a gene: 7. CDR3 length equals 16 residues. Regarding the study as a whole: At day 60, the high TCRbeta diversity found in some patients originated from recipient T cells and thymic progenitors that had survived.

This clonotype was obtained from a female patient aged 2-9 years who had a stem cell transplant for congenital amegakaryocytic thrombocytopenia, so the T cells may come from the graft donor. The V gene is TRBV12-3 or TRBV12-4, the J gene TRBJ2-1, with 9 nucleotides matching TRBD2. The sample consisted of PBMCs, mostly from graft donor cells, taken 180 days after TCRalphabeta/CD19-depleted stem cell transplant. CDR3 residues: CASSRTSVSAYNEQFF. The DNA of the CDR3 is TGTGCCAGCAGTCGGACTAGCGTATCAGCCTACAATGAGCAGTTCTTC.